This T cell receptor (beta chain) was sequenced during a study of blood T cell repertoires in COVID-19. Whole-study context: PBMCs, B-cell-depleted T cells, or T cells were the source of the cDNA or gDNA that made up the material.

Those who participated ranged in age from roughly 18 to 90 years and resided in some 24 US areas. Resolution of symptoms, clearance, or two negative PCRs was present in recovered Cohort 3 donors. The V end lost 7 bases, the J end lost 4 bases, and 14 bases lay between the germline ends. This CDR3 spans 13 amino acids. Germline CDR1 reads SNHLY; CDR2 reads FYNNEI. Original processing methods: Reference gene primer amplification gave nucleated cell count estimates. This table comes from immunoSEQ multiplex PCR, and its TCRdb copy is limited to in-frame clones, with some not included. That table is the source of V, J and clone size, and D and trimming were worked out from the DNA. Of almost 400,000 clones in the sample, roughly 91% were seen once.

Material: PBMCs or T cells enriched from blood (not recorded which). The receptor was isolated from a woman in her twenties or thirties who had recovered from COVID-19. The rearrangement joins TRBV2 to TRBJ2-7; D not certain. The CDR3 sequence: CASTPQARYEQYF. CDR3 bases: TGTGCCAGCACCCCGCAGGCCAGATACGAGCAGTACTTC.